The present TCR beta chain was sequenced within a study of blood T cell repertoires in COVID-19. On the study more broadly: The United States, Italy and Spain supplied acute and convalescent COVID-19 samples. From T cells, B-cell-depleted T cells, or PBMCs came the material, which was cDNA or gDNA.

This CDR3 region has 12 residues. The trim removed 4 bases at V and 5 bases at J, leaving 1 base unmatched. The germline gives CDR1 LGHDT, CDR2 YNNKEL (reference sequence). The authors' processing: For nucleated cells, counts were estimated from reference gene primer amplification. Only in-frame clones appear in the TCRdb table, and some are missing; sequencing was by immunoSEQ multiplex PCR. V and J calls plus clone size are reproduced from that table; the DNA served to infer D and trimming. The sample comprises around 300,000 clones, around nine tenths of which are singletons, and around 4% rests with the top ten.

Sequencing input: peripheral blood. The chain recombines TRBV3-1 (or the pseudogene TRBV3-2) with TRBJ2-7; 8 nucleotides align to TRBD1. This sequence originates from a woman between 50 and 59 years old with active or convalescent COVID-19. The CDR3 DNA reads TGTGCCAGCAGCCGGACAGGGAACGAGCAGTACTTC. As protein: CASSRTGNEQYF.